This T cell receptor beta chain came from a study of prognosis after radiotherapy for stage I lung cancer. As for the study in general: Every patient with non-small cell lung cancer was judged medically inoperable. Radiotherapy used SBRT, divided into 3 to 5 fractions and reaching a biologically effective dose of at least 100 Gy. Points from the study as a whole: It was not determined whether the expanded TCR clones were tumor-specific. Patients with distant metastases had lower Shannon entropy after stereotactic body radiation therapy.

Two rounds of multiplex PCR amplified TCR beta CDR3 from genomic DNA. With primers specific to each TRBV and TRBJ gene, the first-round PCR was performed. One entry per CDR3 protein, called by TCRdb with MiXCR from the multiplex PCR reads. Of 30,000 to 40,000 distinct CDR3 sequences detected, 30% to 35% appear once; the ten largest clones hold roughly 15%. The V gene end was trimmed by 4 bases and the J gene end by 3 bases; junction bases not matched to a gene: 4. Germline V lookup: CDR1 LGHNA, CDR2 YNFKEQ. The CDR3 totals 16 residues. In regard to this clonotype: Its antigen is still unknown.

The receptor comes from a donor over 45 with non-small cell lung cancer. The chain uses TRBV4-2 and TRBJ2-5; 14 positions agree with TRBD2. The source material was PBMCs, sampled before or after stereotactic body radiation therapy (not recorded which). CDR3 protein: CASSPTSGGGEETQYF. As DNA, the CDR3 is TGTGCCAGCAGCCCGACTAGCGGGGGGGGCGAAGAGACCCAGTACTTC.